A single sample gave rise to the 30 T cell receptor beta chains below, sequenced in a study of control samples from healthy donors and cancer patients. The repertoire was sequenced with immunoSEQ multiplex PCR; TCRdb's copy has only in-frame clones and lacks some. The repertoire holds fewer than 500,000 clones, with 90% as singletons. Sequenced sample: PBMCs. Receptor source: a man aged 35 to 55 with head and neck cancer.

Note on this clone: The identical CDR3 is also encoded by other nucleotide sequences in the sample. The chain has TRBV27 and TRBJ2-3; 7 nucleotides line up with TRBD1. Germline CDR1 is MNHEY and CDR2 is SMNVEV (reference sequence). The CDR3 is made up of 15 amino acids. J was trimmed by 3 bases and V by 3 bases; bases with no gene match: 6. The CDR3 protein is CASSFRGLSTDTQYF. The CDR3, as DNA: TGTGCCAGCAGTTTTAGGGGGCTTTCTACAGATACGCAGTATTTT.

The chain joins TRBV27 to TRBJ2-3; D is uncertain. CDR3 length: 13 amino acids. CDR1 MNHEY and CDR2 SMNVEV come from the germline V gene (reference sequence). The V end lost 1 base, the J end lost 4 bases, and 6 bases lay between the germline ends. The CDR3 loop reads CASSLYPPDTQYF. CDR3 in DNA: TGTGCCAGCAGTTTATACCCTCCAGATACGCAGTATTTT.

The rearrangement uses TRBV27 and TRBJ2-7; D is ambiguous. V lost 4 bases to trimming and J lost 0 bases, with 10 bases between them. This CDR3 comprises 14 residues. Germline V gene lookup returns CDR1 MNHEY and CDR2 SMNVEV (reference sequence). The CDR3 coding sequence is TGTGCCAGCAGTTCCTCCTATATCTCCTACGAGCAGTACTTC. It encodes CASSSSYISYEQYF.

The chain employs TRBV15 and TRBJ2-7, with 13 bases aligning to TRBD2. V lost 7 bases to trimming and J lost 5 bases; unmatched junction nucleotides: 5. The CDR3 has 14 residues. Germline values: CDR1 LNHNV, CDR2 YYDKDF (reference sequence). The CDR3 nucleotides are TGTGCCACCAAGTTAGGACTAGCGGGAGACGAGCAGTACTTC. It translates to CATKLGLAGDEQYF.

The genes are TRBV7-2 and TRBJ2-2, with 9 bases fitting TRBD1. The CDR3 runs to 16 residues. J was trimmed by 6 bases and V by 1 base; bases with no gene match: 6. Germline V lookup: CDR1 SGHTA, CDR2 FQGNSA. The CDR3 nucleotides read TGTGCCAGCAGCTTAGGAGGACAGGGGTCCGCCGGGGAGCTGTTTTTT. Its protein product is CASSLGGQGSAGELFF.

The gene calls are TRBV7-9 and TRBJ1-2; D gene unclear. There are 15 residues in the CDR3. Trimming cost V 5 bases and J 3 bases, with 16 bases left between them. Germline V lookup: CDR1 SEHNR, CDR2 FQNEAQ (reference sequence). The CDR3 nucleotides read TGTGCCAGCAGCCCCAACACCCTTCGCGACTATGGCTACACCTTC. Translated, it gives CASSPNTLRDYGYTF.

The genes are TRBV6-2 or TRBV6-3 and TRBJ2-1; the match to TRBD2 covers 9 bases. Germline V lookup: CDR1 MNHEY, CDR2 SVGEGT. V dropped 0 bases and J dropped 3; count of bases not matched to a gene: 6. This CDR3 has 17 residues. CDR3 loop: CASSYSPPSGVYNEQFF. The CDR3 DNA follows: TGTGCCAGCAGTTACTCCCCGCCTAGCGGGGTCTACAATGAGCAGTTCTTC.

The chain links TRBV5-1 to TRBJ2-7; TRBD1 agrees at 8 bases. CDR3 length equals 17 residues. Losses at the gene ends were 5 bases for V and 3 bases for J; bases not matched to a gene: 16. Looked up from germline, CDR1 is SGHRS and CDR2 is YFSETQ. The CDR3 nucleotides are TGCGCCAGCAGTGGGCTCGCGTCAGGACAGGGACTCTACGAGCAGTACTTC. This gives the protein CASSGLASGQGLYEQYF.

There are a few counts of this clone. Here the CDR3 reads CASLPVGHQPQHF. For the CDR3, the DNA is TGTGCCAGCCTTCCTGTGGGGCATCAGCCCCAGCATTTT. The chain recombines TRBV28 with TRBJ1-5, with D perhaps matching TRBD1 (5 bases). The CDR3 has 13 amino acids. In germline, CDR1 is MDHEN, CDR2 SYDVKM. V was trimmed by 8 bases and J by 5 bases, leaving 13 bases between them.

The chain recombines TRBV15 with TRBJ2-2; perhaps TRBD1 as D (5 bases). CDR3 length: 15 residues. Germline assignment: CDR1 LNHNV and CDR2 YYDKDF (reference sequence). Deletions cut 5 bases from V and 0 bases from J, with 10 bases between. In DNA, the CDR3 is TGTGCCACCAGCGCACGACAGACGAACACCGGGGAGCTGTTTTTT. As protein: CATSARQTNTGELFF.

V is TRBV6-5 and J is TRBJ2-2, with D perhaps TRBD2 (6 bases). This CDR3 comprises 15 residues. Germline assignment: CDR1 MNHEY and CDR2 SVGAGI. Trimming pared 8 bases from V and 5 bases from J, leaving 18 bases between. This chain's CDR3 is CASSEGLLPTGELFF. In nucleotides, the CDR3 is TGTGCCAGCTCCGAGGGACTTTTGCCAACCGGGGAGCTGTTTTTT.

This clone was detected only a few times. The chain has TRBV28 and TRBJ1-1; D not certain. The V gene's germline CDR1 is MDHEN and CDR2 SYDVKM. Trimming cost V 3 bases and J 3 bases, with 14 bases left between them. CDR3 length: 15 residues. For the CDR3, the DNA is TGTGCCAGCAGTTTTTTCACGGCCAGTTACACTGAAGCTTTCTTT. Its protein is CASSFFTASYTEAFF.

This chain's CDR3 is CASYGTSGRNEQFF. As DNA, the CDR3 is TGTGCCAGTTACGGGACTAGCGGGAGGAATGAGCAGTTCTTC. This chain uses TRBV2 with TRBJ2-1; 15 bases map to TRBD2. This CDR3 comprises 14 residues. V dropped 9 bases and J dropped 7; count of bases not matched to a gene: 4. Germline loops: CDR1 SNHLY, CDR2 FYNNEI.

The genes are TRBV5-5 and TRBJ1-1; TRBD1 might be the D (5 bases). Germline V gives CDR1 SGHKS, CDR2 YYEKEE (reference sequence). The V end lost 4 bases, the J end lost 0 bases, and 13 bases lay between the germline ends. This CDR3 region has 15 residues. CDR3: CASSMSRAMNTEAFF. The CDR3 DNA follows: TGTGCCAGCAGCATGAGCAGGGCCATGAACACTGAAGCTTTCTTT. Using reference TRBV5-5 and TRBJ1-1 for the parts outside the CDR3, the full variable domain is DAGVTQSPTHLIKTRGQQVTLRCSPISGHKSVSWYQQVLGQGPQFIFQYYEKEERGRGNFPDRFSARQFPNYSSELNVNALLLGDSALYLCASSMSRAMNTEAFFGQGTRLTVV.

The rearrangement joins TRBV3-1 (or the pseudogene TRBV3-2) to TRBJ2-7, with D unresolved. The CDR3 covers 14 residues. The V end was cut by 2 bases, the J end by 3 bases, with 11 bases between. In germline, CDR1 is LGHDT, CDR2 YNNKEL (reference sequence). CDR3 sequence reads: CASSQWNSNYEQYF. The CDR3 DNA is TGTGCCAGCAGCCAATGGAACAGCAACTACGAGCAGTACTTC.

The chain carries TRBV29-1 and TRBJ2-7; TRBD1 matches 11 bases. The CDR3 sequence is 14 residues long. Unmatched junction bases numbered 8, after V lost 5 bases and J lost 5 bases. Germline V CDR1 and CDR2: SQVTM, ANQGSEA. The CDR3 DNA follows: TGCAGCGTTCTTCCTTGGACAGGGGGCCACGAGCAGTACTTC. Its translation is CSVLPWTGGHEQYF.

The chain carries TRBV28 and TRBJ1-2, with 9 nucleotides matching TRBD1. The CDR3 has 12 amino acids. Germline loops: CDR1 MDHEN, CDR2 SYDVKM. Losses at the gene ends were 10 bases for V and 7 bases for J; bases not matched to a gene: 7. This CDR3 is CATETGGGGYTF. CDR3 DNA sequence: TGTGCCACCGAAACAGGGGGCGGTGGCTACACCTTC.

This rearrangement joins TRBV29-1 to TRBJ2-2, with 9 positions matching TRBD1. The CDR3 consists of 13 residues. V was clipped by 6 bases and J by 5 bases; unmatched bases: 4. The germline V gene has CDR1 SQVTM and CDR2 ANQGSEA. CDR3 sequence: CSVTGTGTGELFF. The CDR3 DNA reads as TGCAGCGTGACCGGGACAGGGACCGGGGAGCTGTTTTTT.

The chain uses TRBV27 and TRBJ1-1, with D hard to call. Trimming took off 3 bases at V and 7 bases at J, with 15 bases between the two ends. There are 14 residues in the CDR3. Germline CDR1 reads MNHEY; CDR2 reads SMNVEV (reference sequence). CDR3 protein: CASSFRGINDEAFF. Here the CDR3 DNA reads TGTGCCAGCAGTTTTCGGGGAATAAACGATGAAGCTTTCTTT.

In nucleotides, the CDR3 is TGTGCCATCAGTGAGAGGGGCCCCGAAGGTATTATATATCAGCCCCAGCATTTT. It is translated as CAISERGPEGIIYQPQHF. V usage is TRBV10-3 and J usage is TRBJ1-5, with D perhaps matching TRBD1 (5 bases). Trimming pared 2 bases from V and 5 bases from J, leaving 22 bases between. Germline V CDR1 and CDR2: ENHRY, SYGVKD. This CDR3 contains 18 residues.

The V gene is TRBV4-3, the J gene TRBJ2-6, with D unresolved. Germline values: CDR1 LGHNA, CDR2 YSLEER. The CDR3 runs 17 residues. V was shortened by 4 bases and J by 0 bases, with 13 bases between the two germline ends. CDR3 protein: CASSPSVGHSGANVLTF. DNA for the CDR3: TGCGCCAGCAGCCCCAGTGTAGGCCACTCTGGGGCCAACGTCCTGACTTTC.

V gene TRBV2 combines with J gene TRBJ2-7; maybe TRBD1 (6 bases). From germline, CDR1 is SNHLY and CDR2 FYNNEI. V was cut by 6 bases and J by 6 bases, with 15 bases left in between. This CDR3 is built from 13 residues. This chain's CDR3 is CASSVEQGTEQYF. CDR3 bases: TGTGCCAGCAGCGTGGAACAGGGAACCGAGCAGTACTTC.

V usage is TRBV7-3 and J usage is TRBJ2-4; D not certain. Germline CDR1 is SGHTA and CDR2 is FQGTGA. V was pared by 5 bases and J by 6 bases, with 14 bases between. The CDR3 loop spans 14 amino acids. The CDR3 DNA sequence: TGTGCCAGCAGCCCAACGATCGAAGGAAACATTCAGTACTTC. Translation gives CASSPTIEGNIQYF.

This clone has only one observation. The V and J genes are TRBV10-3 and TRBJ1-5; D call uncertain. Germline CDR1 reads ENHRY; CDR2 reads SYGVKD. V lost 3 bases to trimming and J lost 1 base, with 13 bases between them. The CDR3 consists of 16 residues. The CDR3 DNA is TGTGCCATCAGTGACCCCCCGGGGAGAAGCAATCAGCCCCAGCATTTT. Translated: CAISDPPGRSNQPQHF.

This chain uses TRBV28 with TRBJ1-2; 7 bases map to TRBD1. V shed 10 bases, J shed 1 base, and the junction held 9 bases outside the gene matches. This CDR3 has 14 residues. CDR1 is MDHEN, CDR2 SYDVKM, per germline. CDR3 loop: CAIEDRLSNYGYTF. The CDR3, as DNA: TGTGCCATCGAGGACAGGCTTAGTAACTATGGCTACACCTTC.

The chain is built from TRBV2 and TRBJ1-2, with 9 positions matching TRBD1. Looked up from germline, CDR1 is SNHLY and CDR2 is FYNNEI. The CDR3 is 14 residues long. V lost 4 bases to trimming and J lost 5 bases; unmatched junction nucleotides: 5. The CDR3 DNA follows: TGTGCCAGCAGTGCAAGGACAGGGGATTATGGCTACACCTTC. This sequence encodes CASSARTGDYGYTF.

This chain joins TRBV10-2 and TRBJ2-7, with D tentatively TRBD2 (5 bases). Per the germline V gene, CDR1 is WSHSY and CDR2 is SAAADI. The length of the CDR3 is 15 residues. The V and J ends lost 3 bases and 1 base respectively, with 13 bases between them. CDR3 protein: CASSEVSATSYEQYF. The CDR3 DNA reads as TGCGCCAGCAGTGAAGTTAGCGCAACTTCCTACGAGCAGTACTTC.

As to this clone: One junction end disagrees with the germline gene, perhaps due to a read error. The chain recombines TRBV6-6 with TRBJ2-7; 9 bases line up with TRBD2. The germline CDR1 and CDR2 sequences are MNHNY and SVGAGI (reference sequence). CDR3 length: 15 amino acids. The CDR3: CASSHSGTSTYEQYF. The CDR3 DNA reads TGTGCCAGCAGTCACTCCGGGACTAGCACCTACGAGCAGTACTTC.

For this clone: Additional DNA sequences in this sample encode the identical CDR3. The chain couples TRBV3-1 (or the pseudogene TRBV3-2) to TRBJ1-3; no clear D gene. The CDR3 runs to 14 residues. Germline-derived CDR1 and CDR2 are LGHDT and YNNKEL (reference sequence). The V gene lost 1 base and the J gene lost 0 bases, with 4 bases spanning the gap. CDR3: CASSQGGSGNTIYF. The CDR3 DNA sequence: TGTGCCAGCAGCCAAGGGGGCTCTGGAAACACCATATATTTT.

V usage is TRBV9 and J usage is TRBJ2-1; 8 bases fit TRBD2. V shed 2 bases and J 6 bases; nucleotides not matched to a gene: 7. CDR1 and CDR2 from the germline V gene are SGDLS and YYNGEE. The CDR3 is 15 residues long. The CDR3: CASSVSGTRGNEQFF. The CDR3 region has the DNA TGTGCCAGCAGCGTCTCCGGGACTAGAGGCAATGAGCAGTTCTTC.